Below are 16 T cell receptor beta chains sequenced from a single sample in a study of OX40 agonist ivuxolimab in advanced cancers. Libraries were prepared by immunoSEQ multiplex PCR; TCRdb keeps only in-frame clonotypes and omits some of them. There are about 110,000 clones in the sample; 90% occur only once, and approximately 0.48% lies in the top ten. Sequences were derived from CD4+ or CD8+ T cells sorted from blood, sampled in a trial of the OX40 agonist ivuxolimab. These receptor sequences come from an adult with an advanced solid tumor such as melanoma, head and neck, liver or kidney cancer.

V is TRBV11-2 and J is TRBJ2-1, with TRBD2 matching over 9 bases. The germline V gene has CDR1 SGHAT and CDR2 FQNNGV. The CDR3 covers 14 residues. Trimming took 3 bases from V and 13 from J; bases not matched to a gene: 10. The CDR3 sequence: CASSLAGGSSPQFF. The CDR3, as DNA: TGTGCCAGCAGCTTGGCGGGGGGGAGTAGCCCCCAGTTCTTC.

This clone was seen a single time. The rearrangement uses TRBV5-1 and TRBJ2-5; no definite D call. Trimming stripped 1 base from V and 10 bases from J, with 17 bases between. The CDR3 loop spans 14 amino acids. Germline assignment: CDR1 SGHRS and CDR2 YFSETQ. The CDR3 reads CASSLMADPVIQYF. The CDR3 DNA follows: TGCGCCAGCAGCTTGATGGCAGACCCAGTAATCCAGTACTTC. The complete variable domain, with remaining parts taken from reference TRBV5-1 and TRBJ2-5, reads KAGVTQTPRYLIKTRGQQVTLSCSPISGHRSVSWYQQTPGQGLQFLFEYFSETQRNKGNFPGRFSGRQFSNSRSEMNVSTLELGDSALYLCASSLMADPVIQYFGPGTRLLVL.

V and J are TRBV28 and TRBJ1-3, with 9 bases fitting TRBD1. V was pared by 7 bases and J by 2 bases, with 9 bases of the junction left unmatched. Per germline, CDR1 MDHEN and CDR2 SYDVKM. The CDR3 is 16 amino acids. This chain's CDR3 is CASTLTGGDTGNTIYF. The CDR3, as DNA: TGTGCCAGCACCCTAACAGGGGGCGATACTGGAAACACCATATATTTT.

Only a few counts were recorded for this clone. The chain employs TRBV7-2 and TRBJ2-2; TRBD1 is a possible D gene (5 bases). Germline-derived CDR1 and CDR2 are SGHTA and FQGNSA. The CDR3 totals 14 residues. Between the trimmed V and J ends, which lost 5 bases and 6 bases, there was a span of 13 bases. The CDR3 sequence is CASSSRVTPGELFF. The CDR3 DNA is TGTGCCAGCAGCAGCAGGGTCACCCCCGGGGAGCTGTTTTTT.

The chain combines TRBV7-2 with TRBJ2-3, with TRBD2 as a possible D gene (6 bases). Looked up from germline, CDR1 is SGHTA and CDR2 is FQGNSA. This CDR3 has 17 amino acids. V lost 2 bases to trimming and J lost 0 bases, with 15 bases between them. The CDR3 nucleotides are TGTGCCAGCAGCTTACGGGGGATGGGACTCAGCACAGATACGCAGTATTTT. As protein: CASSLRGMGLSTDTQYF.

The gene calls are TRBV19 and TRBJ2-1, with 9 bases identical to TRBD1. The V gene's germline CDR1 is LNHDA and CDR2 SQIVND (reference sequence). The V and J ends lost 4 bases and 5 bases, in that order; junction bases with no gene match: 6. This CDR3 spans 15 amino acids. This CDR3 reads CASSTPGQGNNEQFF. The CDR3 DNA reads TGTGCCAGTAGTACCCCGGGACAGGGAAACAATGAGCAGTTCTTC.

V gene TRBV5-1 combines with J gene TRBJ2-3, with 8 bases matching TRBD2. V lost 4 bases to trimming and J lost 3 bases; unmatched junction nucleotides: 7. The CDR3 has 15 amino acids. Germline V gene sequence: CDR1 SGHRS, CDR2 YFSETQ. CDR3 residues: CASSPEREPTDTQYF. The CDR3 nucleotides are TGCGCCAGCAGCCCCGAGCGGGAGCCAACAGATACGCAGTATTTT.

The chain is built from TRBV28 and TRBJ2-1, with unresolved D. V was clipped by 5 bases and J by 5 bases, with 16 bases between them. The CDR3 runs 15 residues. Germline assignment: CDR1 MDHEN and CDR2 SYDVKM. The CDR3 sequence: CASSPGLRLHNEQFF. DNA of the CDR3: TGTGCCAGCAGTCCCGGGCTACGCCTCCACAATGAGCAGTTCTTC.

The CDR3 coding sequence is TGTGCCAGCAGCGCTTCCCCGAGCGGGTCCTACAATGAGCAGTTCTTC. It specifies CASSASPSGSYNEQFF. The chain links TRBV9 to TRBJ2-1; D may be TRBD2 (6 bases). Germline V gene sequence: CDR1 SGDLS, CDR2 YYNGEE. The CDR3 covers 16 residues. Trimming removed 3 bases at V and 1 base at J, with 14 bases between.

The chain joins TRBV28 to TRBJ2-5; D uncertain. Deletions cut 6 bases from V and 5 bases from J, with 4 bases between. This CDR3 is built from 10 residues. The germline gives CDR1 MDHEN, CDR2 SYDVKM. The CDR3 bases are TGTGCCAGCAGAGATGAGACCCAGTACTTC. Protein product: CASRDETQYF.

Details on this clone: The sample contains more than one DNA sequence encoding this CDR3. The chain links TRBV11-2 to TRBJ2-3; weak D call: TRBD1 (6 bases). CDR1 is SGHAT, CDR2 FQNNGV, per germline. This CDR3 spans 14 amino acids. Trimming took off 5 bases at V and 4 bases at J, with 13 bases between the two ends. CDR3 in DNA: TGTGCCAGCAGCGTTAGGGCAGGGGCAGATACGCAGTATTTT. It codes for CASSVRAGADTQYF.

The gene calls are TRBV29-1 and TRBJ2-2; 8 nucleotides agree with TRBD1. The V gene end was trimmed by 2 bases and the J gene end by 4 bases; junction bases not matched to a gene: 3. Germline V gene data show CDR1 as SQVTM and CDR2 as ANQGSEA. This CDR3 spans 14 amino acids. The CDR3 sequence is CSVERQGSTGELFF. The CDR3 DNA is TGCAGCGTTGAAAGACAGGGGAGCACCGGGGAGCTGTTTTTT.

In this sample, this clone turned up a few times. The gene calls are TRBV6-5 and TRBJ2-7, with D possibly being TRBD2 (7 bases). V shed 2 bases and J shed 0 bases, with 14 bases lying between them. This CDR3 is 16 amino acids long. CDR1 is MNHEY, CDR2 SVGAGI, per germline. The CDR3 DNA reads as TGTGCCAGCAGTTACAGGGGGGGGCAATTCTCCTACGAGCAGTACTTC. Translated: CASSYRGGQFSYEQYF.

V and J are TRBV6-6 and TRBJ1-6; D gene unclear. Deletions cut 5 bases from V and 7 bases from J, with 18 bases between. The CDR3 totals 16 residues. Germline CDR1 reads MNHNY; CDR2 reads SVGAGI (reference sequence). For the CDR3, the DNA is TGTGCCAGCAGTCTAACCCGCCGATGGCCGAATTCACCCCTCCACTTT. Translation: CASSLTRRWPNSPLHF.

This chain uses TRBV5-6 with TRBJ2-7; no reliable D call. Germline CDR1 reads SGHDT; CDR2 reads YYEEEE. The CDR3 runs to 13 residues. The ends were cut back, 6 bases at V and 2 bases at J, with 12 bases in the middle. The CDR3 spells CASNPREAYEQYF. The CDR3 DNA follows: TGTGCCAGCAATCCGCGAGAGGCCTACGAGCAGTACTTC.

The rearrangement uses TRBV2 and TRBJ1-6, with D unclear. Looked up from germline, CDR1 is SNHLY and CDR2 is FYNNEI. Trimming left V 3 bases short and J 5 bases short, with 11 bases between. The CDR3 totals 15 residues. The DNA of the CDR3 is TGTGCCAGCAGTGATGTTGGGTGGGATAATTCACCCCTCCACTTT. Translated, it gives CASSDVGWDNSPLHF.